Described below is a single T cell receptor beta chain sequence and its context. What it binds is unknown. This CDR3 region has 11 residues. Trimming shortened V by 9 bases and J by 4 bases, and 11 bases separated the two germline ends. Germline V gene sequence: CDR1 SGHNT, CDR2 YYREEE (reference sequence). TCRdb processed the 5' RACE reads anew with MiXCR; each CDR3 protein has one entry. The repertoire consists of about 580,000 distinct CDR3 sequences, with about 17% occurring once and the leading ten covering 15% to 20%. This sample was taken from a study of T cells after yellow fever vaccination. Findings and limits, study-wide: Most primary-vaccination clones reappeared after the booster (96% CD4, approximately 88% CD8).

The rearrangement joins TRBV5-4 to TRBJ2-7; D gene unclear. This clonotype was sampled from a man aged 18 to 35 who received the YFV17D yellow fever vaccine. Sequenced here: PBMCs, sampled more than 4 days after the first yellow fever vaccination. The CDR3 nucleotides read TGTGCCACCCCAGTTGTGTACGAGCAGTACGTC. Translating it yields CATPVVYEQYV.